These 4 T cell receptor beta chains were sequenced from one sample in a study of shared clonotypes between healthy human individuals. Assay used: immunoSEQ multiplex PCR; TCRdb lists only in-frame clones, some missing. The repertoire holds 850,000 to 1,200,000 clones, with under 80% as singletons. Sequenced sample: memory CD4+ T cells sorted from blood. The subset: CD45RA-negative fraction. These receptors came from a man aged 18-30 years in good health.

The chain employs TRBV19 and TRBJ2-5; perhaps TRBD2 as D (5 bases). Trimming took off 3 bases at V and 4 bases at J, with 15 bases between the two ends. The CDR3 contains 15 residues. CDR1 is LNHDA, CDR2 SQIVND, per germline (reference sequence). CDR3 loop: CASSIGWLAGETQYF. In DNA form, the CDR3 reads TGTGCCAGTAGTATCGGTTGGCTAGCTGGAGAGACCCAGTACTTC.

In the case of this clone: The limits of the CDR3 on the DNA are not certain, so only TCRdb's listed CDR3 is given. The CDR3 protein is CASSSSGAGNYGYTF. This sequence joins TRBV28 and TRBJ1-2. The CDR3 has 15 residues if both end residues are counted. CDR1 MDHEN and CDR2 SYDVKM come from the germline V gene.

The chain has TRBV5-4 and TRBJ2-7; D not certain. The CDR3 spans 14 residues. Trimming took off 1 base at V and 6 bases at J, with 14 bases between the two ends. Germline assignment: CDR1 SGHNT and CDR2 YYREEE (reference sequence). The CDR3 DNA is TGTGCCAGCAGCTTGACACAGACCCTCCGCGAGCAGTACTTC. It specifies CASSLTQTLREQYF.

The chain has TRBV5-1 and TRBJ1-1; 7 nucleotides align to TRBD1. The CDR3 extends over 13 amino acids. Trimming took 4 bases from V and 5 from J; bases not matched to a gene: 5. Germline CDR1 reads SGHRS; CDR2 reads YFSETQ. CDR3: CASSIAGGTEAFF. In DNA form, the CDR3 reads TGCGCCAGCAGCATCGCAGGGGGTACTGAAGCTTTCTTT.